The rows below give T cell receptor beta chains drawn from one sample of a study of T cells after yellow fever vaccination. TCRdb reprocessed the 5' RACE reads via MiXCR and lists one record per CDR3 protein. The table has about 160,000 distinct CDR3 sequences, around 9.7% seen once; the top ten hold roughly a third. The sequencing used CD8+ T cells sorted from PBMCs, collected 45 days after the yellow fever booster vaccination. These receptors all come from a man in his late teens or twenties who received the YFV17D yellow fever vaccine. Both conserved end residues are part of each CDR3. The D gene is left open where the match is weak. The size of a clone is reported for some rows only, either as once, few or many, or as a class for expanded clones.

V	size	J	D	DNA	CDR3
TRBV12-5	-	TRBJ1-1	-	TGTGCTAGTGCCCTCCGGGGGGATGGTAACACTGAAGCTTTCTTT	CASALRGDGNTEAFF
TRBV7-8	few	TRBJ2-7	TRBD1	TGTGCCAGCAGCCCTAGACAGGGCACAGACTACGAGCAGTACTTC	CASSPRQGTDYEQYF
TRBV12-5	-	TRBJ1-1	-	TGTGCTAGTGGGCTATACACGGGGGGCACTGAAGCTTTCTTT	CASGLYTGGTEAFF
TRBV11-2	many	TRBJ2-1	TRBD2	TGTGCCAGCAGCAGCGGGGCCCGGACCTACAATGAGCAGTTCTTC	CASSSGARTYNEQFF
TRBV12-5	-	TRBJ1-1	-	TGTGCTAGTGGTTTTAACACTGAAGCTTTCTTT	CASGFNTEAFF
TRBV7-9	-	TRBJ1-1	-	TGTGCCAGCAGCTCCCGAGGGGGTGGAGTTCGGAACACTGAAGCTTTCTTT	CASSSRGGGVRNTEAFF
TRBV7-9	-	TRBJ1-1	-	TGTGCCAGCAGCTTAGCTGGATCAGGGCCCAGGGAGGAAGCTTTCTTT	CASSLAGSGPREEAFF
TRBV6-2/TRBV6-3	few	TRBJ1-6	-	TGTGCCAGCGGAGACATGGACGGAGACATTTTTTCACCCCTCCACTTT	CASGDMDGDIFSPLHF
TRBV10-1	many	TRBJ2-2	-	TGCGCCAGCAGTGGCGTAGACAGACCCGGGGAGCTGTTTTTT	CASSGVDRPGELFF
TRBV4-1	-	TRBJ1-2	TRBD1	TGCGCCAGCAGCCAAAGACAGGGTGACTATGGCTACACCTTC	CASSQRQGDYGYTF
TRBV4-2	few	TRBJ2-1	-	TGTGCCAGCAGCCAACTGAGGGACGATGAGCAGTTCTTC	CASSQLRDDEQFF
TRBV7-9	-	TRBJ2-7	-	TGTGCCAGCAGCTTAGCGGGACTGTCCTACGAGCAGTACTTC	CASSLAGLSYEQYF
TRBV7-6	few	TRBJ2-5	-	TGTGCCAGCAGCTTAGCGGCAGAGGCGGCGACCCAGTACTTC	CASSLAAEAATQYF
TRBV7-3	few	TRBJ2-4	-	TGTGCCAGCAGCACCCATGGGGGTTACAGGGCGGCGGCCAAAAACATTCAGTACTTC	CASSTHGGYRAAAKNIQYF
TRBV11-2	few	TRBJ2-7	TRBD1	TGTGCCAGCAGCTTAAATCCAGGGGGAACGCACGAGCAGTACTTC	CASSLNPGGTHEQYF
TRBV27	few	TRBJ2-3	-	TGTGCCAGCAGCGGGACACTAGTTAAGGATACGCAGTATTTT	CASSGTLVKDTQYF
TRBV7-6	-	TRBJ1-2	-	TGTGCCAGCAGCCCCGACCCCGGGACCTCTGGCTACACCTTC	CASSPDPGTSGYTF
TRBV12-3/TRBV12-4	-	TRBJ2-2	-	TGTGCCAGCAGTTTTCATGGGGGGAGCACCGGGGAGCTGTTTTTT	CASSFHGGSTGELFF
TRBV12-3/TRBV12-4	few	TRBJ1-1	-	TGTGCCAGCAGTCTCGGACAGTACCATACCATGAACACTGAAGCTTTCTTT	CASSLGQYHTMNTEAFF
TRBV10-2	-	TRBJ2-1	TRBD2	TGCGCCAGCAGTGTAGCGGGGGAGCCCAATGAGCAGTTCTTC	CASSVAGEPNEQFF
TRBV20-1	few	TRBJ2-1	-	TGCAGTGCTAGGGGCGGGGACGAGTCCAATGAGCAGTTCTTC	CSARGGDESNEQFF
TRBV6-2/TRBV6-3	many	TRBJ2-3	TRBD1	TGTGCCAGCAGTTCGGGACAGGGACAATATACGCAGTATTTT	CASSSGQGQYTQYF
TRBV12-5	few	TRBJ1-2	-	TGTGCTAGTGGTTTGGTAGTTAACTATGGCTACACCTTC	CASGLVVNYGYTF
TRBV4-3	many	TRBJ1-3	-	TGCGCCAGCAGCCAAGGCGGTTGGAGGGTGGACACCATATATTTT	CASSQGGWRVDTIYF
TRBV6-2/TRBV6-3	-	TRBJ1-2	-	TGTGCCAGCAGTTACTTGGGACTTTTGAACTATGGCTACACCTTC	CASSYLGLLNYGYTF
TRBV7-9	few	TRBJ2-5	TRBD2	TGTGCCAGCAGTTTAGAGCGGGGCCAAGAGACCCAGTACTTC	CASSLERGQETQYF
TRBV30	-	TRBJ2-7	TRBD1	TGTGCCTGGAGTGAGGGGACAGGGCCTGATGAGCAGTACTTC	CAWSEGTGPDEQYF
TRBV19	-	TRBJ1-1	-	TGTGCCAGTAGGCCAGGCAACACTGAAGCTTTCTTT	CASRPGNTEAFF
TRBV27	-	TRBJ1-5	-	TGTGCCGCTGGCAGGGAGGATCAGCCCCAGCATTTT	CAAGREDQPQHF
TRBV18	few	TRBJ2-5	-	TGTGCCAGCTCACCAAGCTCCTCACAAGAGACCCAGTACTTC	CASSPSSSQETQYF
TRBV6-6	-	TRBJ1-1	TRBD1	TGTGCCAGCAGTTACCCCGGGACAGGGCATTCGAACACTGAAGCTTTCTTT	CASSYPGTGHSNTEAFF
TRBV5-5	-	TRBJ1-4	-	TGTGCCAGCAGCCCGGTAGGGACGCAAGTCTTTAATGAAAAACTGTTTTTT	CASSPVGTQVFNEKLFF
TRBV24-1	-	TRBJ2-1	-	TGTGCCACCAGTGAACGGACGGCGCGGGATGAGCAGTTCTTC	CATSERTARDEQFF
TRBV5-1	few	TRBJ1-2	TRBD1	TGCGCCAGCAGCTTGGGGGGACAGGGCCCCATATTTGGCTACACCTTC	CASSLGGQGPIFGYTF
TRBV9	few	TRBJ1-5	-	TGTGCCAGCAGCGTAGGGGGGCTTAATCAGCCCCAGCATTTT	CASSVGGLNQPQHF
TRBV27	-	TRBJ1-2	-	TGTGCCAGCAGTTTATTAGCAGGGGCCGAGGATGGCTACACCTTC	CASSLLAGAEDGYTF
TRBV6-5	-	TRBJ1-1	-	TGTGCCAGCAGTTACTCACAGCGGAACACTGAAGCTTTCTTT	CASSYSQRNTEAFF
TRBV2	-	TRBJ2-3	TRBD1	TGTGCCAGCCGGACAGGGGGAAAAGATACGCAGTATTTT	CASRTGGKDTQYF
TRBV29-1	-	TRBJ2-7	-	TGCAGCGTTGATCTCCAGGGGAACGAGCAGTACTTC	CSVDLQGNEQYF
TRBV19	-	TRBJ2-3	-	TGTGCCAGTAGTATCGGCCAAGGAGGGGCCAGCACAGATACGCAGTATTTT	CASSIGQGGASTDTQYF
TRBV6-5	few	TRBJ2-3	-	TGTGCCAGCAGTTACCTAGAGACAGATACGCAGTATTTT	CASSYLETDTQYF
TRBV9	-	TRBJ2-1	TRBD2	TGTGCCAGCAGCGTAGCGGGTAGCGGGGGTAGGACCTACAATGAGCAGTTCTTC	CASSVAGSGGRTYNEQFF
TRBV5-1	few	TRBJ2-2	-	TGCGCCAGCAGCTACGCGGGGACCGGGGAGCTGTTTTTT	CASSYAGTGELFF
TRBV20-1	few	TRBJ2-3	TRBD2	TGCAGTGCCACAGGGACTAGCGGGGGGGCCTTGCCCACAGATACGCAGTATTTT	CSATGTSGGALPTDTQYF
TRBV4-3	-	TRBJ2-2	-	TGCGCCAGCAGCCAACGTGCCACGAACACCGGGGAGCTGTTTTTT	CASSQRATNTGELFF
TRBV4-3	-	TRBJ1-4	-	TGCGCCAGCAGCCAAGATCGCAGACAGATGAATGAAAAACTGTTTTTT	CASSQDRRQMNEKLFF
TRBV7-3	many	TRBJ2-2	-	TGTGCCAGCAGCACTGATACCGGGGAGCTGTTTTTT	CASSTDTGELFF
TRBV4-1	few	TRBJ2-2	-	TGCGCCAGCAGCCTTTCTGGGGCGGCCGGGGAGCTGTTTTTT	CASSLSGAAGELFF